This is a list of T cell receptor beta chains from one sample in a study of OX40 agonist ivuxolimab in advanced cancers. Repertoires were generated with immunoSEQ multiplex PCR, while TCRdb's copy carries only in-frame clones and drops some. The table lists roughly 42,000 clones, roughly 86% of them singletons, with about 12% in the top ten. The sequencing used CD4+ or CD8+ T cells sorted from blood, collected in a trial of the OX40 agonist ivuxolimab. The receptors stem from an adult with an advanced solid tumor such as melanoma, head and neck, liver or kidney cancer. Both conserved end residues are part of each CDR3. The D gene is left open where the match is weak. Size values are once, few and many counts, or a class for expanded clones, and some rows have none.

TRBJ1-2 | once | . | TRBV15 | 14 | TGTGCCACCAGCGAGGAGGGGATGGCCTATGGCTACACCTTC | CATSEEGMAYGYTF
TRBJ2-1 | . | . | TRBV5-4 | 16 | TGTGCCAGCAGCGGGGGCCGGGACACCTTTTACAATGAGCAGTTCTTC | CASSGGRDTFYNEQFF
TRBJ1-6 | once | . | TRBV27 | 17 | TGTGCCAGCAGTATTACAGGGCCCCCCTCCTATAATTCACCCCTCCACTTT | CASSITGPPSYNSPLHF
TRBJ1-2 | large | TRBD1 | TRBV6-5 | 12 | TGTGCCAGCAGTACCACAGGGGACGGCTACACCTTC | CASSTTGDGYTF
TRBJ1-5 | . | . | TRBV4-1 | 18 | TGCGCCAGCAGCCAGGACCTCACGGGGCAGAATAGCAATCAGCCCCAGCATTTT | CASSQDLTGQNSNQPQHF
TRBJ1-1 | . | TRBD1 | TRBV7-9 | 16 | TGTGCCAGCAGCTTTGAGACAGGGCCGATGAACACTGAAGCTTTCTTT | CASSFETGPMNTEAFF
TRBJ2-7 | . | TRBD2 | TRBV9 | 16 | TGTGCCAGCAGCGTAGGAGGACTAGCGGAGTCCTACGAGCAGTACTTC | CASSVGGLAESYEQYF
TRBJ2-4 | . | . | TRBV6-5 | 15 | TGTGCCAGCAGTCCCAGAACTGGAGCCAAAAACATTCAGTACTTC | CASSPRTGAKNIQYF
TRBJ1-1 | . | TRBD1 | TRBV5-4 | 16 | TGTGCCAGCAGCCTAGGACAGGGGGTAAGGAGTACTGAAGCTTTCTTT | CASSLGQGVRSTEAFF
TRBJ2-7 | once | TRBD2 | TRBV5-1 | 16 | TGCGCCAGCAGCTTGTCGGCTAGCGGGGACTCCTACGAGCAGTACTTC | CASSLSASGDSYEQYF
TRBJ1-2 | . | TRBD1 | TRBV5-1 | 16 | TGCGCCAGCAGCCGGGACAGGGATATAGGGAACTATGGCTACACCTTC | CASSRDRDIGNYGYTF
TRBJ2-2 | . | TRBD1 | TRBV6-5 | 15 | TGTGCCAGCAGTTACTCGACAGGGGTCACCGGGGAGCTGTTTTTT | CASSYSTGVTGELFF
TRBJ1-1 | . | . | TRBV15 | 14 | TGTGCCACCATCCCCGGAGGGGAGGGCACTGAAGCTTTCTTT | CATIPGGEGTEAFF
TRBJ2-3 | . | . | TRBV5-1 | 16 | TGCGCCAGCGGCGGGGGCCTGGGGGTGGGCACAGATACGCAGTATTTT | CASGGGLGVGTDTQYF
TRBJ1-5 | . | . | TRBV10-3 | 14 | TGTGCCACCCGGACAGTAAATAGCAATCAGCCCCAGCATTTT | CATRTVNSNQPQHF
TRBJ1-1 | . | . | TRBV28 | 13 | TGTGCCAGCAGTTTAATGGGTCGCGCTGAAGCTTTCTTT | CASSLMGRAEAFF
TRBJ2-1 | once | . | TRBV7-8 | 16 | TGTGCCAGCAGCTTAGGTGGCGAGGGGTCCTACAATGAGCAGTTCTTC | CASSLGGEGSYNEQFF
TRBJ1-4 | . | . | TRBV13 | 14 | TGTGCCAGCAGCCTCTCGGGGAGGGCTGAAAAACTGTTTTTT | CASSLSGRAEKLFF
TRBJ1-2 | . | . | TRBV11-2 | 12 | TGTGCCAGCAGCTCGGGACCATATGGCTACACCTTC | CASSSGPYGYTF
TRBJ2-7 | few | . | TRBV7-9 | 14 | TGTGCCAGCAGCCCCGGCTACGGCTCCTACGAGCAGTACTTC | CASSPGYGSYEQYF
TRBJ2-5 | . | . | TRBV6-5 | 11 | TGTGCCAGCAGTTACTCTCTTACCCAGTACTTC | CASSYSLTQYF
TRBJ2-7 | . | . | TRBV6-1 | 15 | TGTGCCAGCAGTGAAATGGTACGGGCGGTCGACGAGCAGTACTTC | CASSEMVRAVDEQYF